The 16 T cell receptor beta chains given below trace back to one sample, sequenced in a study of cytomegalovirus exposure and HLA in healthy donors. Primers included in the PCR were 60 Vbeta and 13 Jbeta primers. Libraries were prepared by immunoSEQ multiplex PCR; TCRdb keeps only in-frame clonotypes and omits some of them. Of about 180,000 clones in the sample, under 80% are singletons; the top ten hold about 2.5%. The sample was PBMCs. The receptors come from a woman aged 25 to 39 in good health and CMV-seropositive.

The chain combines TRBV10-3 with TRBJ2-1; 7 bases agree with TRBD2. CDR1 is ENHRY, CDR2 SYGVKD, per germline. V trimming: 2 bases; J trimming: 8 bases; junction bases outside the gene matches: 6. There are 14 residues in the CDR3. The CDR3 is CAISEMRGKDEQFF. CDR3 sequence (DNA): TGTGCCATCAGTGAGATGCGGGGGAAAGATGAGCAGTTCTTC.

The sample holds a few counts of this clone. The chain uses TRBV6-1 and TRBJ2-2; 10 bases match TRBD2. V shed 2 bases and J 6 bases; nucleotides not matched to a gene: 0. CDR3 length equals 14 residues. The germline V gene encodes CDR1 MNHNS and CDR2 SASEGT. CDR3 in amino acids: CASSESGGAGELFF. DNA of the CDR3: TGTGCCAGCAGTGAAAGCGGGGGGGCCGGGGAGCTGTTTTTT.

The V and J genes are TRBV29-1 and TRBJ2-3; TRBD2 aligns across 8 bases. The CDR3 has 14 residues. CDR1 and CDR2 (germline): SQVTM, ANQGSEA. Trimming removed 6 bases from V and 4 bases from J; junction bases left unmatched: 9. This chain's CDR3 is CSVGRGGQADTQYF. CDR3 nucleotides: TGCAGCGTCGGACGGGGGGGGCAGGCAGATACGCAGTATTTT.

This clone has just one count. V is TRBV9 and J is TRBJ2-5, with 10 bases matching TRBD1. CDR3 length equals 14 residues. With V trimmed by 0 bases and J by 4 bases, 0 bases remained unmatched. Germline V CDR1 and CDR2: SGDLS, YYNGEE. The CDR3 DNA sequence: TGTGCCAGCAGCGTAGGGGACAGGGGAGAGACCCAGTACTTC. Translation gives CASSVGDRGETQYF.

Concerning this clone: A junction end diverges from the germline sequence, so it may reflect a read error. This rearrangement joins TRBV7-9 to TRBJ2-6; TRBD1 agrees at 9 bases. CDR1 is SEHNR and CDR2 is FQNEAQ in the germline V gene (reference sequence). The CDR3 is 17 amino acids. The CDR3 DNA follows: TGTGCCAGCAGCCCGTTCGGGACAGGGACTGGGGCCAACGGCCTGACTTTC. It is translated as CASSPFGTGTGANGLTF.

The chain recombines TRBV18 with TRBJ2-7; maybe TRBD1 (6 bases). V was cut by 3 bases and J by 6 bases, with 9 bases left in between. The CDR3 sequence is 12 residues long. The germline V gene has CDR1 KGHSH and CDR2 LQKENI. DNA of the CDR3: TGTGCCAGCTCACCGGACAGCGGCGAGCAGTACTTC. Protein: CASSPDSGEQYF.

V usage is TRBV4-3 and J usage is TRBJ2-1, with 10 bases identical to TRBD1. CDR3 size: 20 residues. The J segment lost 7 bases and the V segment lost 0 bases, leaving 18 bases of the junction unmatched. Germline CDR1 and CDR2: LGHNA and YSLEER. The CDR3 is CASSQDRQGAAVEEVNEQFF. The CDR3 DNA reads as TGCGCCAGCAGCCAAGATCGACAGGGGGCAGCCGTAGAGGAGGTTAATGAGCAGTTCTTC.

The rearrangement links TRBV6-1 to TRBJ2-1; possible D gene TRBD1, 6 bases. CDR1 and CDR2 from the germline V gene are MNHNS and SASEGT. The CDR3 is 15 residues long. The V end lost 3 bases, the J end lost 0 bases, and 9 bases lay between the germline ends. The DNA for the CDR3 is TGTGCCAGCAGTGACCGGGACATCTCCTACAATGAGCAGTTCTTC. Its translation is CASSDRDISYNEQFF.

The chain is built from TRBV4-3 and TRBJ1-2; a possible D gene is TRBD1 (5 bases). V lost 0 bases and J 7 bases, leaving 9 bases between the germline ends. Germline V gives CDR1 LGHNA, CDR2 YSLEER. The CDR3 sequence is 13 residues long. The chain's CDR3 is CASSQDIGGGYTF. In DNA form, the CDR3 reads TGCGCCAGCAGCCAAGATATCGGGGGTGGCTACACCTTC.

V usage is TRBV7-8 and J usage is TRBJ2-1; 8 nucleotides agree with TRBD1. V trimming: 5 bases; J trimming: 0 bases; junction bases outside the gene matches: 3. Germline lookup yields CDR1 SGHVS and CDR2 FQNEAQ. This CDR3 region has 15 residues. The DNA for the CDR3 is TGTGCCAGCAGCCGACAGGGGAGCTCCTACAATGAGCAGTTCTTC. It encodes CASSRQGSSYNEQFF.

The rearrangement uses TRBV6-5 and TRBJ1-1, with 8 bases fitting TRBD1. V shed 2 bases and J 5 bases; nucleotides not matched to a gene: 4. Germline loops: CDR1 MNHEY, CDR2 SVGAGI. The CDR3 sequence is 14 residues long. CDR3 loop: CASSYGQGVTEAFF. CDR3 coding DNA: TGTGCCAGCAGTTACGGACAGGGTGTTACTGAAGCTTTCTTT.

The rearrangement uses TRBV19 and TRBJ2-6, with 12 nucleotides matching TRBD1. The CDR3 runs 18 residues. V was clipped by 7 bases and J by 1 base; unmatched bases: 8. The germline CDR1 and CDR2 sequences are LNHDA and SQIVND (reference sequence). The chain's CDR3 is CASITRGQGASGANVLTF. CDR3 nucleotide sequence: TGTGCCAGTATCACCAGGGGACAGGGGGCTTCTGGGGCCAACGTCCTGACTTTC.

V is TRBV4-3 and J is TRBJ2-2, with D perhaps matching TRBD2 (6 bases). The CDR3 covers 15 residues. The V end lost 4 bases, the J end lost 3 bases, and 12 bases lay between the germline ends. Per germline, CDR1 LGHNA and CDR2 YSLEER. CDR3 bases: TGCGCCAGCAGCCGGGGGGACTTACACACCGGGGAGCTGTTTTTT. Protein product: CASSRGDLHTGELFF.

This chain joins TRBV28 and TRBJ2-7; TRBD1 matches 11 bases. Losses at the gene ends were 3 bases for V and 5 bases for J; bases not matched to a gene: 6. CDR3 size: 15 residues. Germline V gene data show CDR1 as MDHEN and CDR2 as SYDVKM. The CDR3 DNA follows: TGTGCCAGCAGTTTTCGGACAGGGGGCGCGCACGAGCAGTACTTC. This codes for CASSFRTGGAHEQYF.

This chain connects TRBV6-6 to TRBJ1-3; tentatively, D is TRBD1 (6 bases). CDR3 length: 15 residues. The V gene's germline CDR1 is MNHNY and CDR2 SVGAGI (reference sequence). Trimming stripped 6 bases from V and 4 bases from J, with 16 bases between. CDR3 bases: TGTGCCAGCAGGCCGCCGGGGGGCTCAGGAAACACCATATATTTT. Its protein product is CASRPPGGSGNTIYF.

V and J are TRBV7-9 and TRBJ1-6, with D possibly TRBD1 on 6 matching bases. This CDR3 region has 14 residues. V was cut by 1 base and J by 9 bases, with 10 bases left in between. Germline assignment: CDR1 SEHNR and CDR2 FQNEAQ (reference sequence). The CDR3 DNA reads TGTGCCAGCAGCTTAGAGGGGGTAGCTTCACCCCTCCACTTT. This gives the protein CASSLEGVASPLHF.